The 15 T cell receptor beta chains in this list originate from one sample, sequenced in a study of CD8+CD57+ T cells in acquired aplastic anemia. The patients chosen for sequencing had shown expansion of CD8+CD57+ cells (detected by flow cytometry). Genomic DNA acted as the template from which TCR beta VDJ combination and CDR3 sequence profiling were carried out. TCRdb called the reads again in MiXCR, with one record for every CDR3 protein. The repertoire has roughly 180,000 distinct CDR3 sequences, 55% to 65% of them found once; the top ten carry about two fifths. Sequencing input: sorted CD4+, CD8+, or CD8+CD57+ T cells (not recorded which) from PBMCs. These TCRs come from a human donor with aplastic anemia.

This clonotype came up many times. This rearrangement joins TRBV27 to TRBJ2-2; perhaps TRBD1 as D (5 bases). V lost 2 bases to trimming and J lost 4 bases, with 5 bases between them. Germline V gives CDR1 MNHEY, CDR2 SMNVEV (reference sequence). There are 13 residues in the CDR3. Here the CDR3 DNA reads TGTGCCAGCAGTTTAAGGGGCACCGGGGAGCTGTTTTTT. This codes for CASSLRGTGELFF.

V and J are TRBV7-9 and TRBJ1-4, with D possibly TRBD1 on 5 matching bases. CDR3 length: 14 residues. V lost 5 bases, J lost 8 bases, and 15 bases lay in between. The germline gives CDR1 SEHNR, CDR2 FQNEAQ (reference sequence). CDR3 DNA: TGTGCCAGCAGCCTCGCCCGGGGGAGGGAAAAACTGTTTTTT. Translation: CASSLARGREKLFF.

This clonotype was seen only a few times. The rearrangement links TRBV15 to TRBJ2-1; maybe TRBD1 (5 bases). V was shortened by 3 bases and J by 4 bases, with 10 bases between the two germline ends. CDR1 and CDR2 from the germline V gene are LNHNV and YYDKDF (reference sequence). CDR3 size: 14 residues. CDR3 coding DNA: TGTGCCACCAGCAGGTATGACAGTTACAATGAGCAGTTCTTC. Amino acid sequence: CATSRYDSYNEQFF. The complete variable domain, with remaining parts taken from reference TRBV15 and TRBJ2-1, reads DAMVIQNPRYQVTQFGKPVTLSCSQTLNHNVMYWYQQKSSQAPKLLFHYYDKDFNNEADTPDNFQSRRPNTSFCFLDIRSPGLGDTAMYLCATSRYDSYNEQFFGPGTRLTVL.

The chain recombines TRBV5-6 with TRBJ2-5; maybe TRBD2 (5 bases). CDR1 SGHDT and CDR2 YYEEEE come from the germline V gene. Trimming removed 2 bases at V and 8 bases at J, with 16 bases between. The CDR3 extends over 14 amino acids. The CDR3 reads CASSFPVTTGTQYF. CDR3 nucleotide sequence: TGTGCCAGCAGCTTCCCCGTCACCACGGGAACCCAGTACTTC.

Turning to this clonotype: Germline and junction disagree at one end, which may indicate a read error. The V call is TRBV24-1, the J call TRBJ1-4; D uncertain. The V gene's germline CDR1 is KGHDR and CDR2 SFDVKD. The CDR3 runs to 13 residues. The CDR3 region is CATRGRSYEKLFF. CDR3 nucleotide sequence: TGTGCCACCCGAGGGCGGAGTTATGAAAAATTGTTTTTT.

This chain joins TRBV20-1 and TRBJ2-5, with 7 bases matching TRBD2. This CDR3 is 12 amino acids long. Looked up from germline, CDR1 is DFQATT and CDR2 is SNEGSKA (reference sequence). The trim removed 6 bases at V and 2 bases at J, leaving 3 bases unmatched. The CDR3 reads CSASGAQETQYF. The CDR3 DNA reads TGCAGTGCGAGCGGGGCTCAAGAGACCCAGTACTTC.

CDR3 loop: CASSYSVVQGFYEQYF. The DNA for the CDR3 is TGTGCCAGCAGTTACTCGGTGGTACAGGGTTTCTACGAGCAGTACTTC. The chain has TRBV6-5 and TRBJ2-7; maybe TRBD1 (6 bases). The ends were cut back, 0 bases at V and 3 bases at J, with 15 bases in the middle. Looked up from germline, CDR1 is MNHEY and CDR2 is SVGAGI. The CDR3 is 16 residues long.

This sequence joins TRBV9 and TRBJ1-6; D may be TRBD1 (5 bases). This CDR3 is built from 13 residues. The germline V and J ends were trimmed by 3 bases and 8 bases, with 9 bases remaining between them. CDR1 is SGDLS, CDR2 YYNGEE, per germline. The CDR3 sequence is CASSGWGDSPLHF. Written as DNA, the CDR3 is TGTGCCAGCAGCGGCTGGGGGGATTCACCCCTCCACTTT. Full variable domain (remainder filled in from reference TRBV9 and TRBJ1-6): DSGVTQTPKHLITATGQRVTLRCSPRSGDLSVYWYQQSLDQGLQFLIQYYNGEERAKGNILERFSAQQFPDLHSELNLSSLELGDSALYFCASSGWGDSPLHFGNGTRLTVT.

The chain carries TRBV7-9 and TRBJ2-7; 7 bases are shared with TRBD1. The CDR3 totals 14 residues. The germline gives CDR1 SEHNR, CDR2 FQNEAQ (reference sequence). Trimming took 3 bases from V and 3 from J; bases not matched to a gene: 5. Here the CDR3 reads CASSFLRQGYEQYF. The CDR3 nucleotides read TGTGCCAGCAGCTTTCTCCGACAGGGCTACGAGCAGTACTTC.

This chain joins TRBV20-1 and TRBJ2-3; 7 bases are a match to TRBD2. Losses at the gene ends were 5 bases for V and 0 bases for J; bases not matched to a gene: 5. The CDR3 is 14 residues long. The germline V gene encodes CDR1 DFQATT and CDR2 SNEGSKA (reference sequence). The CDR3 loop is CSAAGRESTDTQYF. CDR3 nucleotide sequence: TGCAGTGCTGCGGGGCGGGAGAGCACAGATACGCAGTATTTT.

The rearrangement joins TRBV11-2 to TRBJ2-7; 7 bases are a match to TRBD2. The trim removed 5 bases at V and 0 bases at J, leaving 16 bases unmatched. Germline CDR1 SGHAT, CDR2 FQNNGV. The CDR3 is 18 amino acids. The chain's CDR3 is CASSPGRGGRRFSYEQYF. DNA of the CDR3: TGTGCCAGCAGCCCCGGTAGGGGCGGGAGACGATTCTCCTACGAGCAGTACTTC.

This rearrangement joins TRBV9 to TRBJ1-4, with 10 bases matching TRBD1. The CDR3 runs to 15 residues. The germline CDR1 and CDR2 sequences are SGDLS and YYNGEE. V dropped 4 bases and J dropped 8; count of bases not matched to a gene: 8. The CDR3 nucleotides read TGTGCCAGCAGCTCGCGGACAGGGGGACACGAAAAACTGTTTTTT. The encoded protein is CASSSRTGGHEKLFF.

The chain combines TRBV29-1 with TRBJ2-1; no definite D call. The CDR3 runs 14 residues. V lost 8 bases and J lost 2, with 16 bases in between. Germline V lookup: CDR1 SQVTM, CDR2 ANQGSEA. CDR3 bases: TGCAGCCAACCCCCATTAAGTCCCTACAATGAGCAGTTCTTC. It translates to CSQPPLSPYNEQFF.

With respect to this clonotype: It is unclear where the CDR3 begins or ends on the DNA, so no DNA is shown, and the CDR3 is as TCRdb lists it. This sequence joins TRBV2 and TRBJ1-3. The CDR3 length equals 22 residues, ends included. Per the germline V gene, CDR1 is SNHLY and CDR2 is FYNNEI. This chain's CDR3 is CASSGIGGGYTEAFFGQGTIYF.

In regard to this clonotype: This may be a read error: a much more frequent sequence differs by one nucleotide. This chain uses TRBV9 with TRBJ1-2; no definite D call. V lost 0 bases and J lost 4, with 7 bases in between. The V gene's germline CDR1 is SGDLS and CDR2 YYNGEE. CDR3 length: 13 residues. The CDR3 here is CASSVGGLYGYTF. Written as DNA, the CDR3 is TGTGCCAGCAGCGTAGGAGGCCTCTATGGCTACACCTTC. Together with reference TRBV9 and TRBJ1-2, the CDR3 gives the full variable domain: DSGVTQTPKHLITATGQRVTLRCSPRSGDLSVYWYQQSLDQGLQFLIQYYNGEERAKGNILERFSAQQFPDLHSELNLSSLELGDSALYFCASSVGGLYGYTFGSGTRLTVV.